Listed here is a single TCR beta chain. CDR3 size: 12 residues. V lost 1 base, J lost 9 bases, and 9 bases lay in between. Germline loops: CDR1 MDHEN, CDR2 SYDVKM. This sample was included in a study of blood T cell repertoires in COVID-19. Across the study: Material from acute and convalescent COVID-19 was sourced from the United States, Italy and Spain. Nucleic acid was either cDNA or gDNA, and it came from T cells, B-cell-depleted T cells, or PBMCs.

Authors' methods: Estimates of nucleated cell counts were drawn from the amplification of reference gene primers. Sequencing used immunoSEQ multiplex PCR; TCRdb keeps in-frame clones, though not all of them. The V and J calls and clone size come from that table; D and trimming were worked out from the DNA. The repertoire includes about 88,000 clones, 80% to 90% of them detected once, and 8.5% to 14% sits in the top ten. The sequence was obtained from a man older than 75 with acute or convalescent COVID-19. The sample was peripheral blood. The chain uses TRBV28 and TRBJ1-2; weak D call: TRBD1 (5 bases). The CDR3 here is CASSLYQGSYTF. The CDR3 DNA reads as TGTGCCAGCAGTTTATATCAGGGCAGCTACACCTTC.